The rows below give T cell receptor beta chains drawn from one sample of a study of OX40 agonist ivuxolimab in advanced cancers. Profiling relied on immunoSEQ multiplex PCR, and the TCRdb table lists in-frame clones only, not all of them. The data hold about 58,000 clones, with 80% to 90% observed a single time. The sequencing used CD4+ or CD8+ T cells sorted from blood, collected in a trial of the OX40 agonist ivuxolimab. The source of these receptors is an adult with an advanced solid tumor such as melanoma, head and neck, liver or kidney cancer. The CDR3 runs from the conserved cysteine through the conserved F or W. The order of the fields is D gene, J gene, V gene, clone size, CDR3 protein, CDR3 DNA. A D gene is named only where the DNA matches it firmly. Clone size is shown for a subset of rows, as once, few, many or a class of expanded clone.

TRBD2 TRBJ2-1 TRBV11-3 NA CASSLAAGSSYNEQFF TGTGCCAGCAGCTTAGCAGCGGGGAGCTCCTACAATGAGCAGTTCTTC
TRBD2 TRBJ2-5 TRBV2 NA CASCATSGVQETQYF TGTGCCAGCTGTGCTACTAGCGGGGTTCAAGAGACCCAGTACTTC
TRBD1 TRBJ1-3 TRBV2 NA CASSTGGPGNTIYF TGTGCCAGCAGCACAGGGGGGCCTGGAAACACCATATATTTT
NA TRBJ2-3 TRBV10-3 NA CAISAVTRTDTQYF TGTGCCATCAGTGCCGTCACCAGAACAGATACGCAGTATTTT
NA TRBJ2-2 TRBV19 NA CASRQQGWDTGELFF TGTGCCAGTAGACAACAGGGCTGGGACACCGGGGAGCTGTTTTTT
NA TRBJ2-7 TRBV5-1 once CASSLVDLGSDEQYF TGCGCCAGCAGCTTGGTCGATCTAGGGAGCGACGAGCAGTACTTC
NA TRBJ1-5 TRBV19 NA CASSTGAGPGVPQHF TGTGCCAGTAGTACAGGGGCAGGGCCTGGGGTGCCCCAGCATTTT
NA TRBJ2-3 TRBV11-2 NA CASSLGPSTDTQYF TGTGCCAGCAGCTTAGGCCCGAGCACAGATACGCAGTATTTT
TRBD1 TRBJ2-5 TRBV13 NA CASSPGGTGGEETQYF TGTGCCAGCAGCCCGGGAGGGACAGGGGGCGAGGAGACCCAGTACTTC
NA TRBJ2-1 TRBV29-1 NA CSVETTGIGQFF TGCAGCGTTGAAACGACGGGGATTGGGCAGTTCTTC
TRBD1 TRBJ1-1 TRBV6-1 NA CASETGFSAEAFF TGTGCCAGCGAGACAGGGTTTAGCGCTGAAGCTTTCTTT
NA TRBJ1-5 TRBV28 NA CASSPQGIWRQPQHF TGTGCCAGCAGTCCTCAGGGTATCTGGAGGCAGCCCCAGCATTTT
NA TRBJ1-1 TRBV12-5 NA CASGLGLGQNTEAFF TGTGCTAGTGGTTTGGGGTTGGGACAGAACACTGAAGCTTTCTTT
TRBD1 TRBJ1-2 TRBV6-5 NA CASSQDRGAVGYTF TGTGCCAGCAGCCAAGACAGGGGCGCTGTTGGCTACACCTTC
NA TRBJ1-6 TRBV5-1 NA CASSSGGIGDSPLHF TGCGCCAGCTCCTCTGGGGGAATAGGGGATTCACCCCTCCACTTT
TRBD1 TRBJ2-2 TRBV2 NA CATTPDRANTGELFF TGTGCCACCACACCGGACAGGGCGAACACCGGGGAGCTGTTTTTT
NA TRBJ2-1 TRBV28 NA CASSLLPWRGNEQFF TGTGCCAGCAGTTTACTTCCCTGGCGAGGCAATGAGCAGTTCTTC
NA TRBJ2-1 TRBV23-1 NA CASSQQEGEGTFNEQFF TGCGCCAGCAGTCAGCAGGAAGGGGAGGGGACATTCAATGAGCAGTTCTTC
TRBD2 TRBJ2-3 TRBV27 NA CASSRVMGLAGGDTQYF TGTGCCAGCAGTAGGGTAATGGGACTAGCGGGGGGGGATACGCAGTATTTT
NA TRBJ2-6 TRBV28 NA CASSSAGGGANVLTF TGTGCCAGCAGTTCAGCAGGCGGCGGGGCCAACGTCCTGACTTTC
NA TRBJ1-4 TRBV5-1 NA CASSLDVAGKLFF TGCGCCAGCAGCTTGGATGTAGCCGGGAAACTGTTTTTT
NA TRBJ1-1 TRBV10-1 NA CASRNTGGNTEAFF TGCGCCAGCAGGAATACGGGCGGGAACACTGAAGCTTTCTTT